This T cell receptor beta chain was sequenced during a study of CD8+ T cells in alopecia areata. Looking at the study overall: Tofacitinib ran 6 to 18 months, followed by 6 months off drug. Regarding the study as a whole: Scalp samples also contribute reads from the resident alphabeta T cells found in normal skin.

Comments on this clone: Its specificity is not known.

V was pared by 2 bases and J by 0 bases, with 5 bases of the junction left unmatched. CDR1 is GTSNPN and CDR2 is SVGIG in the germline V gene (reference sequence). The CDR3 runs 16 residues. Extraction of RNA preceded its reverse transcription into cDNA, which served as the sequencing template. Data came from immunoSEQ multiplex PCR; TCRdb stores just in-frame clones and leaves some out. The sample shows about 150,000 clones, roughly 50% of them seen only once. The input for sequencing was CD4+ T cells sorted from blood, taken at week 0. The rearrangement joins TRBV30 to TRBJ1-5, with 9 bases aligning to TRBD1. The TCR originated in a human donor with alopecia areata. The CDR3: CAWSTRQGVSNQPQHF. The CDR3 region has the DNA TGTGCCTGGAGTACCCGACAGGGGGTTAGCAATCAGCCCCAGCATTTT.